Reported below is one T cell receptor (beta chain). The V end was cut by 3 bases, the J end by 2 bases, with 11 bases between. Germline V gene data show CDR1 as SGHRS and CDR2 as YFSETQ. This CDR3 is 14 amino acids long. The sample is drawn from a study of CD8+ T cells in alopecia areata. Treatment given: oral pan-JAK inhibitor, 5-10 mg twice daily. Extracted from the samples, RNA was reverse transcribed into cDNA to serve as the sequencing template. The protocol was immunoSEQ multiplex PCR, while the TCRdb copy is restricted to in-frame clones and leaves out a portion. Counted here are approximately 210,000 clones, around three fifths occurring once; the ten biggest clones make up under 1.5%.

The clonotype comes from a human donor with alopecia areata. This rearrangement joins TRBV5-1 to TRBJ1-2, with a weak D call TRBD1 (6 bases). Specimen: CD4+ T cells sorted from blood, collected around week 50, from a patient treated with tofacitinib. CDR3 region: CASSSAGGNYGYTF. In DNA form, the CDR3 reads TGCGCCAGCAGCTCAGCGGGGGGCAACTATGGCTACACCTTC.